This T cell receptor beta chain came from a study of TIL therapy for anti-PD-1-resistant metastatic lung cancer. Study conclusions and caveats: The cohort had more treatment-naive, never-smoker and oncogene-addicted patients than typical. Compared with baseline intratumoral T cells, expanded TIL cultures were more clonal and less diverse (roughly 6.5% vs 31%).

This was the immunoSEQ v3 assay. The assay was immunoSEQ multiplex PCR, and TCRdb's table has in-frame clones only and misses some. Among 95,000 or so clones listed, about 71% were seen once. Germline trimming cut 8 bases from V and 3 bases from J; bases unmatched to any gene: 7. This CDR3 contains 16 residues. The V gene's germline CDR1 is MDHEN and CDR2 SYDVKM. Time point denoted: pre-treatment sample, taken before nivolumab and TIL therapy. Pleural nodules or supraclavicular lymph nodes made up most of the excised metastases sampled. Patients were adults with stage 4 NSCLC. Concerning this clone itself: Antigen specificity is unknown.

This sample comprised tumor tissue, obtained at baseline. This TCR came from a person between 25 and 80 years old with non-small cell lung cancer. The chain uses TRBV28 and TRBJ2-2; 12 bases agree with TRBD2. CDR3 loop: CASLHLAGGDTGELFF. CDR3 DNA sequence: TGTGCCAGCCTCCACCTAGCGGGAGGGGACACCGGGGAGCTGTTTTTT. Drawing the rest from reference TRBV28 and TRBJ2-2, the complete variable domain is DVKVTQSSRYLVKRTGEKVFLECVQDMDHENMFWYRQDPGLGLRLIYFSYDVKMKEKGDIPEGYSVSREKKERFSLILESASTNQTSMYLCASLHLAGGDTGELFFGEGSRLTVL.